These T cell receptor beta chains were read from a single sample in a study of beta chain features in type 1 diabetes. Libraries were prepared by immunoSEQ multiplex PCR; TCRdb keeps only in-frame clonotypes and omits some of them. Among around 25,000 clones, roughly 70% were seen once, and the ten largest hold 0.9% to 1.4%. Sequencing was carried out using stem cell memory CD4+ T cells from blood. All receptors come from a woman between 40 and 55 years old with type 1 diabetes. The CDR3 runs from the conserved cysteine through the conserved F or W. The order of the fields is D gene, J gene, V gene, clone size, CDR3 DNA, CDR3 protein. A D gene is named only where the DNA matches it firmly. Size is omitted from some rows. Given values are once, few, many or a class for expanded clones.

>TRBD1|TRBJ1-5|TRBV6-6|NA
TGTGCCAGCAACGCGGGACAGGGTAGGGGACAGCCCCAGCATTTT
CASNAGQGRGQPQHF
>TRBD1|TRBJ2-7|TRBV5-1|once
TGCGCCAGCAGCTTGCCGCAGACAGGGCTCGCCTGGGAGCAGTACTTC
CASSLPQTGLAWEQYF
>NA|TRBJ2-5|TRBV28|NA
TGTGCCAGCAGTCGGTCGGAGGAAGAGACCCAGTACTTC
CASSRSEEETQYF
>NA|TRBJ1-4|TRBV4-1|NA
TGCGCCAGCAGCCAAGAAGGATTGGGGCGTGAAAAACTGTTTTTT
CASSQEGLGREKLFF
>TRBD1|TRBJ1-5|TRBV4-3|NA
TGCGCCAGCAGGGGGACAGCGCCGGAGCCCCAGCATTTT
CASRGTAPEPQHF
>NA|TRBJ1-1|TRBV10-3|NA
TGTGCCATCAGTGCCCGACGGGACTCGAACACTGAAGCTTTCTTT
CAISARRDSNTEAFF
>NA|TRBJ2-7|TRBV19|few
TGTGCCAGTGGCTACGGTAGCAACGAGCAGTACTTC
CASGYGSNEQYF
>NA|TRBJ1-1|TRBV30|NA
TGTGCCTGGACACCCTCCGGGGAATCCGGAGCTTTCTTT
CAWTPSGESGAFF
>NA|TRBJ2-5|TRBV12-5|few
TGTGCTAGTGCCCAACTAGGGACTCAAGAGACCCAGTACTTC
CASAQLGTQETQYF
>NA|TRBJ2-1|TRBV7-2|NA
TGTGCCAGCAGCTTAGAAGGTACGGGTTACAATGAGCAGTTCTTC
CASSLEGTGYNEQFF
>TRBD2|TRBJ2-3|TRBV6-6|NA
TGTGCCAGCAGGCCCCTAGCGGAGCTTAACACAGATACGCAGTATTTT
CASRPLAELNTDTQYF
>TRBD2|TRBJ2-1|TRBV2|NA
TGTGCCAGCAGTGTAAAGACTAGCAGGTACAATGAGCAGTTCTTC
CASSVKTSRYNEQFF
>NA|TRBJ2-4|TRBV6-5|NA
TGTGCCAGCAGTTCCCCCCTAGCCAAAAACATTCAGTACTTC
CASSSPLAKNIQYF
>NA|TRBJ2-1|TRBV25-1|NA
TGTGCCAGCAGTGGACCAAGGGGCGGTTTGGATGAGCAGTTCTTC
CASSGPRGGLDEQFF
>NA|TRBJ1-6|TRBV5-6|NA
TGTGCCAGCAGGGTCGCGGGGGATAATTCACCCCTCCACTTT
CASRVAGDNSPLHF
>TRBD1|TRBJ1-2|TRBV6-5|NA
TGTGCCAGCAAGGACAGGCACGCCTATGGCTACACCTTC
CASKDRHAYGYTF
>TRBD1|TRBJ2-4|TRBV5-1|few
TGCGCCAGCAGCATCGGGACAGACAAAAACATTCAGTACTTC
CASSIGTDKNIQYF
>TRBD2|TRBJ2-1|TRBV7-3|NA
TGTGCCAGCAGCCTAGGACTAGCGGACAACAATGAGCAGTTCTTC
CASSLGLADNNEQFF
>NA|TRBJ2-1|TRBV7-9|NA
TGTGCCAGCAGCTTCGGGAATGAGCAGTTCTTC
CASSFGNEQFF
>TRBD1|TRBJ1-1|TRBV4-1|NA
TGCGCCAGCAGCCTTCAGGGGGGAATCATCACTGAAGCTTTCTTT
CASSLQGGIITEAFF
>NA|TRBJ2-1|TRBV7-9|NA
TGTGCCAGCAGCTTGGGGCGAGCCAATGAGCAGTTCTTC
CASSLGRANEQFF
>TRBD2|TRBJ2-7|TRBV5-1|NA
TGCGCCAGCAGCTTTGGGACTAGCGGGGGTACCTACGAGCAGTACTTC
CASSFGTSGGTYEQYF
>NA|TRBJ1-2|TRBV4-2|NA
TGTGCCAGCAGCCAACAGGGGATGGACTATGGCTACACCTTC
CASSQQGMDYGYTF
>TRBD1|TRBJ2-2|TRBV4-2|NA
TGTGCCAGCAGCCTCTGGACAGGGGGAGCGAACACCGGGGAGCTGTTTTTT
CASSLWTGGANTGELFF
>TRBD2|TRBJ2-2|TRBV6-5|NA
TGTGCCAGCAGTACCGGGAGGACGAACACCGGGGAGCTGTTTTTT
CASSTGRTNTGELFF
>TRBD1|TRBJ1-6|TRBV28|NA
TGTGCCAGCACCCTTCGGACAGGGTACGAATCCTATAATTCACCCCTCCACTTT
CASTLRTGYESYNSPLHF
>TRBD1|TRBJ1-1|TRBV10-3|few
TGTGCCATCAGTGAAGGACAGGCCATGAACACTGAAGCTTTCTTT
CAISEGQAMNTEAFF
>TRBD2|TRBJ2-1|TRBV27|NA
TGTGCCAGCAGTTTAGAACCTAGCGGGAGTGGGAGCTACAATGAGCAGTTCTTC
CASSLEPSGSGSYNEQFF
>NA|TRBJ1-2|TRBV28|NA
TGTGCCAGCAGTTTATACAGGAAGGGGTCCTATGGCTACACCTTC
CASSLYRKGSYGYTF
>NA|TRBJ1-1|TRBV7-2|few
TGTGCCAGCAACTGGGGACTCAAGGGCACTGAAGCTTTCTTT
CASNWGLKGTEAFF
>NA|TRBJ2-7|TRBV5-4|NA
TGTGCCAGCAGCTTGGATCTTTCCTCCTACGAGCAGTACTTC
CASSLDLSSYEQYF
>NA|TRBJ1-2|TRBV28|NA
TGTGCCGCTGGACGATCCAAACAGGTTGCCGGCTACACCTTC
CAAGRSKQVAGYTF
>NA|TRBJ1-3|TRBV7-9|NA
TGTGCCAGCAGCTACCGGGGAGATTACTCTGGAAACACCATATATTTT
CASSYRGDYSGNTIYF
>TRBD2|TRBJ2-7|TRBV4-2|few
TGTGCCAGCAGCCGAGACCGGGAGGAAATTTACGAGCAGTACTTC
CASSRDREEIYEQYF
>NA|TRBJ2-7|TRBV4-1|once
TGCGCCAGCAGCCAGAGAGTCCACTCCTACGAGCAGTACTTC
CASSQRVHSYEQYF
>TRBD1|TRBJ1-2|TRBV6-5|few
TGTGCCAGCAGTTCTCCGGGACAGAAGACCTATGGCTACACCTTC
CASSSPGQKTYGYTF
>NA|TRBJ2-1|TRBV5-1|NA
TGCGCCAGCAGCTTGGTGAATGCAGGGGTGGGCAATGAGCAGTTCTTC
CASSLVNAGVGNEQFF
>NA|TRBJ2-3|TRBV19|NA
TGTGCCAGTAGTAGAGTCGGTTCTAGCACAGATACGCAGTATTTT
CASSRVGSSTDTQYF
>NA|TRBJ1-2|TRBV10-3|NA
TGTGCCATCAGGAAGAGCCCTCGGTATGGCTACACCTTC
CAIRKSPRYGYTF
>NA|TRBJ1-1|TRBV7-2|NA
TGTGCCAGCAGCCATACGCGGGACCCAGGCACTGAAGCTTTCTTT
CASSHTRDPGTEAFF
>NA|TRBJ2-5|TRBV11-3|NA
TGTGCCAGCAGCCCTAGGCCCAGGGCCTTGGAGACCCAGTACTTC
CASSPRPRALETQYF
>NA|TRBJ2-5|TRBV19|NA
TGTGCCAGTAGTAGGACACCACAAGAGACCCAGTACTTC
CASSRTPQETQYF
>NA|TRBJ1-6|TRBV7-2|NA
TGTGCCAGCAGCTTAAGGGCAGGGATCAATTCACCCCTCCACTTT
CASSLRAGINSPLHF
>TRBD1|TRBJ1-2|TRBV5-1|NA
TGCGCCAGCAGCCCGCGACAGGGTCCGAACTATGGCTACACCTTC
CASSPRQGPNYGYTF
>NA|TRBJ2-3|TRBV7-2|NA
TGTGCCAGCAGCCAAGGGGGGGGAGGCACAGATACGCAGTATTTT
CASSQGGGGTDTQYF
>NA|TRBJ1-1|TRBV6-1|NA
TGTGCCAGCACCTTCACAGGGAACACTGAAGCTTTCTTT
CASTFTGNTEAFF
>TRBD2|TRBJ2-3|TRBV7-2|NA
TGTGCCAGCAGCCCTTCAGCGGGGGAGACGCAGTATTTT
CASSPSAGETQYF
>NA|TRBJ2-5|TRBV9|NA
TGTGCCAGCAGCCCCCGAGGAAGGGGGAATACGGAGACCCAGTACTTC
CASSPRGRGNTETQYF